This entry features one T cell receptor (beta chain) sequence. This CDR3 region has 16 residues. V lost 3 bases and J 4 bases, leaving 19 bases between the germline ends. The assay was immunoSEQ multiplex PCR, and TCRdb's table has in-frame clones only and misses some. The table lists over 15,000 clones, 80% to 85% of them singletons. This sample was included in a study of control samples from healthy donors and cancer patients. This chain connects TRBV5-3 to TRBJ2-5; possibly TRBD1 for D (6 bases). TRBV5-3 is given ORF status, its function remaining uncertain. The source is a man older than 75 with head and neck cancer. Specimen: PBMCs. The DNA for the CDR3 is TGTGCCAGAAGCTCGAAGGACAGCCTACCACGAGAGACCCAGTACTTC. Its protein product is CARSSKDSLPRETQYF.